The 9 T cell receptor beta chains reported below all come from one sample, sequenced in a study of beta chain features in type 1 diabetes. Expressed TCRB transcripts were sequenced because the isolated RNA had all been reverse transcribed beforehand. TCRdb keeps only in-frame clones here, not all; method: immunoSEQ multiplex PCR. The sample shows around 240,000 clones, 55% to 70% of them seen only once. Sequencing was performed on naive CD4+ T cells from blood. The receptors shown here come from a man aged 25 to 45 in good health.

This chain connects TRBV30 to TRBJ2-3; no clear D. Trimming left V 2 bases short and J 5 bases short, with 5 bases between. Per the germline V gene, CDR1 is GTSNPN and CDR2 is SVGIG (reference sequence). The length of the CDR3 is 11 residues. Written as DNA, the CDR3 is TGTGCCTGGAGTTCCCTAGATACGCAGTATTTT. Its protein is CAWSSLDTQYF. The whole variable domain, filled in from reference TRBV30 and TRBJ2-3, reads SQTIHQWPATLVQPVGSPLSLECTVEGTSNPNLYWYRQAAGRGLQLLFYSVGIGQISSEVPQNLSASRPQDRQFILSSKKLLLSDSGFYLCAWSSLDTQYFGPGTRLTVL.

The CDR3 protein is CASSFEETQYF. CDR3 DNA sequence: TGTGCCAGCAGCTTTGAAGAGACCCAGTACTTC. The chain uses TRBV5-4 and TRBJ2-5, with unresolved D. Looked up from germline, CDR1 is SGHNT and CDR2 is YYREEE (reference sequence). This CDR3 spans 11 amino acids. Trimming removed 2 bases from V and 3 bases from J, with 2 bases in between.

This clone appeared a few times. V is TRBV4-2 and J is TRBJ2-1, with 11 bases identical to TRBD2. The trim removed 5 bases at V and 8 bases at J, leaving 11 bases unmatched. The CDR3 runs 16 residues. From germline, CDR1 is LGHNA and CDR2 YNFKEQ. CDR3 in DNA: TGTGCCAGCAGCTCCGTACTAGCGGGGGCTAGGGATGAGCAGTTCTTC. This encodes CASSSVLAGARDEQFF.

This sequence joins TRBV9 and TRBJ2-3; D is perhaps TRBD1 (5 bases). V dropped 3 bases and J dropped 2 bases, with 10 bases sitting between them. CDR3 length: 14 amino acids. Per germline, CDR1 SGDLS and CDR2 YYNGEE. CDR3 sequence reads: CASSARVNTDTQYF. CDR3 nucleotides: TGTGCCAGCAGCGCCAGGGTTAACACAGATACGCAGTATTTT.

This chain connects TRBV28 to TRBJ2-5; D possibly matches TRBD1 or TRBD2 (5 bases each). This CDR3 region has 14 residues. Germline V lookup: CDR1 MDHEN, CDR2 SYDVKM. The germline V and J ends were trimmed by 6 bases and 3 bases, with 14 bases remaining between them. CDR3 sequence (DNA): TGTGCCAGCAGCGATCCGGGGCCCGAAGAGACCCAGTACTTC. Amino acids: CASSDPGPEETQYF.

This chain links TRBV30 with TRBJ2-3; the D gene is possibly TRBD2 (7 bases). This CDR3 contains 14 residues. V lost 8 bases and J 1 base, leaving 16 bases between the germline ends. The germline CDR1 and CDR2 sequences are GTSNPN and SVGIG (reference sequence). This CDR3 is CALPSGGGTDTQYF. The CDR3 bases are TGTGCCCTACCGTCGGGGGGCGGCACAGATACGCAGTATTTT.

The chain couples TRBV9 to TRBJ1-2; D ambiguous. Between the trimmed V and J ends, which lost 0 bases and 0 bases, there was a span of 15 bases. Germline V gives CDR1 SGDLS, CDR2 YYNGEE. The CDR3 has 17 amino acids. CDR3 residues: CASSVEHRQAPNYGYTF. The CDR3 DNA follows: TGTGCCAGCAGCGTAGAGCATCGGCAGGCTCCTAACTATGGCTACACCTTC.

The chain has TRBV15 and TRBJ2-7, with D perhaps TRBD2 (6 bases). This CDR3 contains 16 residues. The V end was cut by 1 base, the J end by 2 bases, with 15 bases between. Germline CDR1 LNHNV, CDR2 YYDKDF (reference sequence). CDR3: CATSRGGASETYEQYF. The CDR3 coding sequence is TGTGCCACCAGCAGAGGTGGGGCTAGCGAAACCTACGAGCAGTACTTC.

CDR3 residues: CASSQGHGKTYNEQFF. CDR3 nucleotide sequence: TGCGCCAGCAGCCAAGGGCACGGGAAAACCTACAATGAGCAGTTCTTC. The rearrangement links TRBV4-3 to TRBJ2-1, with a weak D call TRBD2 (5 bases). The CDR3 is 16 residues long. Trimming took off 1 base at V and 2 bases at J, with 12 bases between the two ends. Germline V gene lookup returns CDR1 LGHNA and CDR2 YSLEER.